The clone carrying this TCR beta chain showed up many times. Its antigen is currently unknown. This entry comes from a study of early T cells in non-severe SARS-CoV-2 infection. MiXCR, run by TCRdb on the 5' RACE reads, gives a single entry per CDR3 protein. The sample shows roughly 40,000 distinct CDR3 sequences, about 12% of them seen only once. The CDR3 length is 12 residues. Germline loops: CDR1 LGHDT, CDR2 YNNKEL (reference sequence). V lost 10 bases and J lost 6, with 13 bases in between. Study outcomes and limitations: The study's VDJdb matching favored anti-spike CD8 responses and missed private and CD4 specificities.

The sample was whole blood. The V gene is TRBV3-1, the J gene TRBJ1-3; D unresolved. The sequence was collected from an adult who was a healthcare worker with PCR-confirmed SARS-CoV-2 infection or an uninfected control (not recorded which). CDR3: CATQGAENTIYF. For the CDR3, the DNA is TGTGCCACCCAAGGCGCTGAAAACACCATATATTTT.